The text below deals with one T cell receptor beta chain. Vbeta (60) and Jbeta (13) primers were used in the PCR. Data came from immunoSEQ multiplex PCR; TCRdb stores just in-frame clones and leaves some out. The sample holds 65,000 to 85,000 clones, 77% seen once. The data are from a study of cytomegalovirus exposure and HLA in healthy donors. Every donor was a healthy person donating bone marrow. This CDR3 comprises 12 residues. Per the germline V gene, CDR1 is SNHLY and CDR2 is FYNNEI. J lost 8 bases, V lost 7 bases, and 3 bases had no gene match. The V call is TRBV2, the J call TRBJ2-4, with 9 bases identical to TRBD1. Input material: PBMCs. The source is a man aged 45-60 years in good health and CMV-seropositive. CDR3 protein: CASTGQGYIQYF. DNA for the CDR3: TGTGCCAGCACGGGACAGGGTTACATTCAGTACTTC.